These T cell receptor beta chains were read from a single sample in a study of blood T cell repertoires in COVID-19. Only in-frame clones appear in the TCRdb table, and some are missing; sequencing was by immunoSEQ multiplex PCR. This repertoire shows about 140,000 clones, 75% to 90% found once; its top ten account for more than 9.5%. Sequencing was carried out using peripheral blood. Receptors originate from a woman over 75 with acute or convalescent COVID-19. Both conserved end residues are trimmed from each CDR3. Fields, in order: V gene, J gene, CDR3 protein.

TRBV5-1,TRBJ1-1,ASSLDKQANTEAF
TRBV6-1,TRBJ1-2,ASSEALTGDGYT
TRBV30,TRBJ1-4,AWSRGTGNEKLF
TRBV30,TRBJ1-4,AWSVDRMGEKLF
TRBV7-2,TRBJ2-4,ASSLRRTDNIQY
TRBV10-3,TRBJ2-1,AISEREFEQF
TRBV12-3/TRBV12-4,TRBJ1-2,ASSRQGVYGYT
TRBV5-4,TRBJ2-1,ASSLVRGAHNEQF
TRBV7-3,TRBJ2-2,ASSPGHNTGELF
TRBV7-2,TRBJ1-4,ASSSRTGDYEKLF
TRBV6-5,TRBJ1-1,ASRGTGDTEAF
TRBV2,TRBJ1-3,ASSQSTAASGNTIY
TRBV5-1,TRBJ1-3,ASTPSSGNTIY
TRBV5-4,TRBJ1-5,ASSGGPGWPQH
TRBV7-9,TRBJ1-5,ASSKGYSNQPQH
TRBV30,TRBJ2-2,AWSEQRGHTGELF
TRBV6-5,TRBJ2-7,ASRHIYEQY